This T cell receptor beta chain was sequenced in a study of a mutant IDH1 vaccine in newly diagnosed glioma (dated by TCRdb to 2020 to 2023). Study-wide context: Patients received eight vaccinations in weeks 1, 3, 5, 7, 11, 15, 19 and 23, corresponding to visits V03 through V10. Prior to enrollment, standard therapy consisting of radiotherapy alone, temozolomide alone, or radiochemotherapy with temozolomide had been administered to patients, with the combination being received by most patients. Vaccination started 4-6 weeks after radiotherapy alone, or was given together with temozolomide cycles in the groups whose treatment included chemotherapy. Of the 32 patients who were treated, about 62% were male and roughly 40% were female, and the mean age was around 40 years. For exploratory analyses, fewer than 30 treated patients had longitudinal TCRB deep sequencing done wherever samples were available. Peripheral blood samples were drawn at six visits, namely V03 (baseline), V05, V07, V10, V12 and V13.

Library construction relied on the immunoSEQ multiplex PCR assay. Following the manufacturer's protocol, the hsTCRB Kit was used to amplify rearranged TCR beta chain sequences. An Illumina MiSeq was used to sequence the TCRB libraries. In the source study's methods: Demultiplexing, trimming and gene mapping were performed with the kit vendor's proprietary platform. Drawn from immuneACCESS, this table holds only the in-frame rearrangements with V and J called that TCRdb kept. Clones are partly lost; checked studies trace under half to an unresolved V gene and leave the rest unexplained. That table is the source of V, J and clone size, and D and trimming were worked out from the DNA. In all, the sample holds roughly 74,000 clones, and 75% to 90% of those were seen once. The ten largest clones add up to roughly 0.81% of the sample. What the study reported, not specific to this receptor: Selection of PBMC samples for TCRB deep sequencing was based on availability. Pseudoprogression appeared unrelated to alterations in the top peripheral T cell clonotypes detected by TCRB sequencing. Across multiple MHC alleles, vaccine-induced immune responses were seen in roughly 93% of patients. According to the authors, sample limitations meant that analyses of patient blood samples could not be reproduced.

This specimen's time point label, per the study, means: week 23, last vaccination. Each vaccine dose was 300 ug of a 20-mer mutant IDH1 peptide in Montanide, given subcutaneously with topical imiquimod. The donors had newly diagnosed IDH1-mutant astrocytomas of WHO grade 3 or 4 that showed loss of nuclear ATRX. The samples were drawn from NOA16, a multicentre, single-arm, open-label phase I trial in Germany that tested a mutant IDH1 peptide vaccine in humans for the first time. Genomic DNA for TCRB sequencing was extracted from EDTA blood using the DNeasy Blood and Tissue Kit. Comments on this clone: Its antigen is unknown. There are no base qualities to consult, and no much larger clone falls within one base.

CDR1 and CDR2, per the germline V gene, are SGHTA and FQGTGA. The CDR3 holds 15 amino acids from the cysteine to the phenylalanine. Only the CDR3 portion is preserved as DNA: 45 bases, with reading frame beginning at the first base. The junction shows trimming of 2 bases on V and 4 bases on J, and the gene matches do not reach 5 bases of it. The sequence is built from TRBV7-3 and TRBJ2-1, and TRBD2 matches 7 of the central bases. This receptor was identified in a woman aged 50 to 60 with glioma. The material was PBMCs, obtained from a glioma patient whose treatment included an IDH1 peptide vaccine. The bases read TGTGCCAGCAGCTTAGTTCTAGCGGTTTACAATGAGCAGTTCTTC. Protein translation: CASSLVLAVYNEQFF. Reference TRBV7-3 and TRBJ2-1 proteins supply the regions before and after the CDR3; the full variable domain is: GAGVSQTPSNKVTEKGKYVELRCDPISGHTALYWYRQSLGQGPEFLIYFQGTGAADDSGLPNDRFFAVRPEGSVSTLKIQRTERGDSAVYLCASSLVLAVYNEQFFGPGTRLTVL.